This T cell receptor (beta chain) was profiled in a study of T cell changes during pregnancy in multiple sclerosis (dated by TCRdb to about 2019). As for the study more broadly: Changes in the T cell repertoire over the course of pregnancy were examined in this study in women with multiple sclerosis.

Measured from the cysteine to the phenylalanine, the CDR3 is 16 residues long. The kept DNA is CDR3 alone, 48 bases in frame from the first base. The V and J ends are trimmed by 0 bases and 6 bases, leaving 18 bases between them. Via the germline V gene, CDR1 is ENHRY and CDR2 SYGVKD. Libraries came from the immunoSEQ multiplex PCR assay. Here the immuneACCESS table is served through TCRdb, limited to in-frame sequences with V and J called. Missing clones are a known gap in these copies; in checked studies unresolved V genes cover under half, and the rest lacks a known reason. This sample holds approximately 80,000 clones; approximately 90% were observed only once. The ten biggest clones cover around 3.3% of the sample. A remark on this clone: The clone's antigen remains unknown. Qualities for individual bases were not recorded, and no much larger clone is one base off.

The chain uses TRBV10-3 and TRBJ2-7; a tentative D match to TRBD1 spans 5 bases. This sequence was found in a female donor in good health, serving as a control in a pregnancy study. Some clones in this sample may be carry-over from other donors' samples. The specimen was PBMCs, collected in the first trimester of pregnancy. The DNA sequence reads TGTGCCATCAGTGAGTCGACGATAAAGACAGATCGCGAGCAGTACTTC. Its protein reads: CAISESTIKTDREQYF.